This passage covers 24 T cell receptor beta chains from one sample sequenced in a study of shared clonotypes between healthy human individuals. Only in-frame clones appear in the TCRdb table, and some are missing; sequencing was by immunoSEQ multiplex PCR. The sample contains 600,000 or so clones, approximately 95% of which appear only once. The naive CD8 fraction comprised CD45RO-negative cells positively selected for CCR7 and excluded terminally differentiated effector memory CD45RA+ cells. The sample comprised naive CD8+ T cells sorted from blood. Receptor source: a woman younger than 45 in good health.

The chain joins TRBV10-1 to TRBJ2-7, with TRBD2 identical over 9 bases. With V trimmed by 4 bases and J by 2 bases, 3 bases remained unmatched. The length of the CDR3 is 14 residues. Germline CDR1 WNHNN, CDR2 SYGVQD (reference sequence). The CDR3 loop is CASSGSGSPYEQYF. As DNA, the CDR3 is TGCGCCAGCAGTGGTAGCGGGAGTCCCTACGAGCAGTACTTC.

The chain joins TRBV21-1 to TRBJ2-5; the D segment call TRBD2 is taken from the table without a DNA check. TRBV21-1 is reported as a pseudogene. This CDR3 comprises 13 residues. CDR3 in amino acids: CASPMVLLETQYF. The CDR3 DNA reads TGTGCCAGCCCTATGGTCCTTTTAGAGACCCAGTACTTC.

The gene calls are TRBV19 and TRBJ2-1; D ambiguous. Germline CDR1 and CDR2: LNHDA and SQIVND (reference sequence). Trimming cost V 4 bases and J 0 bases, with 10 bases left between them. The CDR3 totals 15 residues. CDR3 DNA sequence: TGTGCCAGTAGTACGACTGCTAGCTCCTACAATGAGCAGTTCTTC. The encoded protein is CASSTTASSYNEQFF. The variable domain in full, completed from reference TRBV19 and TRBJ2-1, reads DGGITQSPKYLFRKEGQNVTLSCEQNLNHDAMYWYRQDPGQGLRLIYYSQIVNDFQKGDIAEGYSVSREKKESFPLTVTSAQKNPTAFYLCASSTTASSYNEQFFGPGTRLTVL.

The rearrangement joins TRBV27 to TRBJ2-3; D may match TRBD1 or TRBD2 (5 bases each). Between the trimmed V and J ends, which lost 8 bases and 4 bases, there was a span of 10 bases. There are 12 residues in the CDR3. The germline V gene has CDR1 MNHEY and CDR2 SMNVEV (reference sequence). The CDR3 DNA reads TGTGCCAGCGGATGGGGGTCAGATACGCAGTATTTT. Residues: CASGWGSDTQYF.

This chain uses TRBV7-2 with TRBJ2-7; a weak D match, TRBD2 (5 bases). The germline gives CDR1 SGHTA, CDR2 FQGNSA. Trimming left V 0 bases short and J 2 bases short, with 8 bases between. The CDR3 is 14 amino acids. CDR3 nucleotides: TGTGCCAGCAGCTTAGCTGGGAGCGCCTACGAGCAGTACTTC. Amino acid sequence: CASSLAGSAYEQYF.

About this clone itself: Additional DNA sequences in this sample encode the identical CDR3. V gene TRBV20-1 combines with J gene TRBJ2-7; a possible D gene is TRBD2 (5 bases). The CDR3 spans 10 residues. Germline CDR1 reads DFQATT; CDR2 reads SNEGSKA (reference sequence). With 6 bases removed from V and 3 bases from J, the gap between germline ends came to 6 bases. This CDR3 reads CSARDYEQYF. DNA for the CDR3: TGCAGTGCCCGGGACTACGAGCAGTACTTC.

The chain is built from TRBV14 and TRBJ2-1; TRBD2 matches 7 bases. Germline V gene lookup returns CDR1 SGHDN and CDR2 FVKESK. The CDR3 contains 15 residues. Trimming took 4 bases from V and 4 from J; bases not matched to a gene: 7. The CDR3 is CASSRPSGRYNEQFF. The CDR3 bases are TGTGCCAGCAGCCGTCCTAGCGGAAGATACAATGAGCAGTTCTTC.

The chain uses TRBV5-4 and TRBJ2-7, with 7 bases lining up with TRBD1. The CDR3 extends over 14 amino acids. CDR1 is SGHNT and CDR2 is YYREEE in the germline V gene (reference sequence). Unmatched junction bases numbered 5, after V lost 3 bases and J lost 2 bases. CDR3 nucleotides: TGTGCCAGCAGCTCCGGGACAGCCGCCTACGAGCAGTACTTC. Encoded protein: CASSSGTAAYEQYF.

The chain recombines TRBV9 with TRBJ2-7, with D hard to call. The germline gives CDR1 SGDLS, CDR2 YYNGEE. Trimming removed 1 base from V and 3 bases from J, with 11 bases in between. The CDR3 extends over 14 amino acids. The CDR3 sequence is CASSVQETDYEQYF. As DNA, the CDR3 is TGTGCCAGCAGCGTACAAGAAACAGACTACGAGCAGTACTTC.

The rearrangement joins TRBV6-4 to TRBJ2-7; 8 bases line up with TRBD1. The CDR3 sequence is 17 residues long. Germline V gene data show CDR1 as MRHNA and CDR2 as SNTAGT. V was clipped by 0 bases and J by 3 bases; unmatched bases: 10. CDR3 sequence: CASSDSKVGDRGYEQYF. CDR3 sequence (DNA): TGTGCCAGCAGTGACTCGAAGGTCGGCGACAGGGGCTACGAGCAGTACTTC.

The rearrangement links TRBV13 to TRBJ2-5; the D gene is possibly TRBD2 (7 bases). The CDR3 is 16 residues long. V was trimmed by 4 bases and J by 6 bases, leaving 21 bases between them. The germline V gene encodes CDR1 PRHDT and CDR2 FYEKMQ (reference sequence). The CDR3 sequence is CASSSSVGGGPQTQYF. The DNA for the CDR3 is TGTGCCAGCAGCTCCTCGGTAGGGGGAGGGCCTCAGACCCAGTACTTC.

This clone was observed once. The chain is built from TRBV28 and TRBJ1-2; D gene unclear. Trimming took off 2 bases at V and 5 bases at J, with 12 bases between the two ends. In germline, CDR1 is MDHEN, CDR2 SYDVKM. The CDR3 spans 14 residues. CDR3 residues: CASSLDPVFYGYTF. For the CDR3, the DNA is TGTGCCAGCAGTTTAGATCCGGTCTTTTATGGCTACACCTTC.

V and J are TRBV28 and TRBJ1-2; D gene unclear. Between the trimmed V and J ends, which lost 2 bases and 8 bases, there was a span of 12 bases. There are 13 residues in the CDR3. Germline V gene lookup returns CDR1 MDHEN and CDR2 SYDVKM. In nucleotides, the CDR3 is TGTGCCAGCAGTTTAGCTTTCACTGGAGGCTACACCTTC. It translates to CASSLAFTGGYTF.

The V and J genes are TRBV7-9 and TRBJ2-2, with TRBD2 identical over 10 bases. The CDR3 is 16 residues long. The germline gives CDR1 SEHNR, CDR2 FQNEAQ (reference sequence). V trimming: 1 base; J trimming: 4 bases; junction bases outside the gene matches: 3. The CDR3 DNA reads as TGTGCCAGCAGCTTAGAAGCGGGAGGGTTCACCGGGGAGCTGTTTTTT. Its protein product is CASSLEAGGFTGELFF.

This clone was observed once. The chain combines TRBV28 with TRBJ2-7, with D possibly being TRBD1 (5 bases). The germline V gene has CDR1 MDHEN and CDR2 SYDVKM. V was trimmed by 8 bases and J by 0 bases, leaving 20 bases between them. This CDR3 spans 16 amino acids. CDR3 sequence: CASAEGAGESSYEQYF. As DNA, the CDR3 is TGTGCCAGCGCGGAAGGGGCAGGCGAAAGCTCCTACGAGCAGTACTTC. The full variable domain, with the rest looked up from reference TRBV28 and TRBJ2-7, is DVKVTQSSRYLVKRTGEKVFLECVQDMDHENMFWYRQDPGLGLRLIYFSYDVKMKEKGDIPEGYSVSREKKERFSLILESASTNQTSMYLCASAEGAGESSYEQYFGPGTRLTVT.

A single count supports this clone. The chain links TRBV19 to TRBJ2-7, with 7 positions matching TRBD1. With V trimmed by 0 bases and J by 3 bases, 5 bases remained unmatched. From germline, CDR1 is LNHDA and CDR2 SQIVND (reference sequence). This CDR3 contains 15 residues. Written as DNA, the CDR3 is TGTGCCAGTAGTATAGAGACGACAGGGATCTACGAGCAGTACTTC. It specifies CASSIETTGIYEQYF.

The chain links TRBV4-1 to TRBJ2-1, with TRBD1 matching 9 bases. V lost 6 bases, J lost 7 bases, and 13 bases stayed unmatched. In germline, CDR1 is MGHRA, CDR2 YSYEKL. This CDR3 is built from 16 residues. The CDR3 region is CASSHTRGQGENEQFF. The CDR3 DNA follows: TGCGCCAGCAGTCATACCAGGGGACAGGGAGAGAATGAGCAGTTCTTC.

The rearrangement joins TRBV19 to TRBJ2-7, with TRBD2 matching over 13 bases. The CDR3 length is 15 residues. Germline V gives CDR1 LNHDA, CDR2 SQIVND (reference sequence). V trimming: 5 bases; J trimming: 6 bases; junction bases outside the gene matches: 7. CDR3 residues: CASSGLAGDVGEQYF. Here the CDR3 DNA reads TGTGCCAGTAGTGGACTAGCGGGAGATGTGGGCGAGCAGTACTTC. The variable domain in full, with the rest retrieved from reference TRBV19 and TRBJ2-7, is DGGITQSPKYLFRKEGQNVTLSCEQNLNHDAMYWYRQDPGQGLRLIYYSQIVNDFQKGDIAEGYSVSREKKESFPLTVTSAQKNPTAFYLCASSGLAGDVGEQYFGPGTRLTVT.

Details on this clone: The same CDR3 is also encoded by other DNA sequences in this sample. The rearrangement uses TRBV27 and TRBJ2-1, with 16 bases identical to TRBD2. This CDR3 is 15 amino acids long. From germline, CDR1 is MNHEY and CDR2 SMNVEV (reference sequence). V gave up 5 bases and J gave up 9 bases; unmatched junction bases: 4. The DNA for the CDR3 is TGTGCCAGCAGTCCCGGGACTAGCGGGAGGGCTGAGCAGTTCTTC. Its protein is CASSPGTSGRAEQFF.

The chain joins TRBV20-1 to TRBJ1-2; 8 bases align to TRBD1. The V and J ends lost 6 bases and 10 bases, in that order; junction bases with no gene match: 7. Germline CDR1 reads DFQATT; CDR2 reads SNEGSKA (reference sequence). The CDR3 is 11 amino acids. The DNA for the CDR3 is TGCAGTGCCGTCACTCAGGGGGCCTACACCTTC. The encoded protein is CSAVTQGAYTF.

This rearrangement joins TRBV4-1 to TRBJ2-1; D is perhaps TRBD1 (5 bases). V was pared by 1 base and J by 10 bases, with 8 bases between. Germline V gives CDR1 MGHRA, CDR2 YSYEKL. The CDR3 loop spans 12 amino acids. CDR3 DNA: TGCGCCAGCAGCCAAGGGTGGACAGAGCAGTTCTTC. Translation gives CASSQGWTEQFF.

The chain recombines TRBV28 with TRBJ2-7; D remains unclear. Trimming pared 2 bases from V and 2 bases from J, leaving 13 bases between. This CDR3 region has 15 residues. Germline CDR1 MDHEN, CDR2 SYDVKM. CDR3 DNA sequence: TGTGCCAGCAGTTTAATTTCACCCAGACCCTACGAGCAGTACTTC. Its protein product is CASSLISPRPYEQYF.

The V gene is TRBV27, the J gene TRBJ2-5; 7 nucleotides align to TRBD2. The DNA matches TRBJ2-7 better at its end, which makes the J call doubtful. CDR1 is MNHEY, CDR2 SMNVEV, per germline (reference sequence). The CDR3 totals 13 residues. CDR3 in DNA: TGTGCCAGCAAGACAAGCGGGGCCTACGAGCAGTACTTC. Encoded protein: CASKTSGAYEQYF.

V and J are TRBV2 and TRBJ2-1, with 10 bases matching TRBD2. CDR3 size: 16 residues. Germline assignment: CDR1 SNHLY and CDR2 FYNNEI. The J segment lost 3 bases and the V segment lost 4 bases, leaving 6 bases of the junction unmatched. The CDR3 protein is CASSVGEREGYNEQFF. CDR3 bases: TGTGCCAGCAGTGTTGGGGAGCGGGAGGGCTACAATGAGCAGTTCTTC.